Below are 10 T cell receptor beta chains sequenced from a single sample in a study of human T cells and chemical hapten exposure. MiXCR, applied by TCRdb to the RACE reads, yields one record per CDR3 protein. This repertoire shows some 70,000 distinct CDR3 sequences, around 30% found once; its top ten account for about 9.6%. Time point defined: patch test 1, 2 weeks after DPC sensitization. The treatment here: therapeutic diphenylcyclopropenone sensitization with weekly scalp DPC. Source: whole blood, taken in connection with sensitization to the hapten diphenylcyclopropenone (DPC). The receptors were sampled from a man aged 35-49 years with alopecia areata. Some clones in this sample may be carry-over from other donors' samples.

The V call is TRBV2, the J call TRBJ2-7; 9 bases agree with TRBD1. J gave up 6 bases and V 3 bases, and 0 bases lay outside the gene matches. Germline V lookup: CDR1 SNHLY, CDR2 FYNNEI. The CDR3 is 12 residues long. CDR3 coding DNA: TGTGCCAGCAGTGAGACAGGGGGCGAGCAGTACTTC. Amino acids: CASSETGGEQYF.

This clonotype appeared a few times. The chain couples TRBV5-4 to TRBJ2-6; 7 positions match TRBD1. V was clipped by 5 bases and J by 2 bases; unmatched bases: 7. Germline V gene sequence: CDR1 SGHNT, CDR2 YYREEE (reference sequence). This CDR3 contains 16 residues. This CDR3 is CASSHYQGAGANVLTF. The DNA for the CDR3 is TGTGCCAGCAGTCATTACCAGGGGGCTGGGGCCAACGTCCTGACTTTC.

This clonotype has more than one count but fewer than ten. J is TRBJ2-1 and V is TRBV25-1; the match to TRBD1 covers 9 bases. The CDR3 contains 14 residues. Germline CDR1 MGHDK, CDR2 SYGVNS. Unmatched junction bases numbered 4, after V lost 4 bases and J lost 6 bases. CDR3 nucleotides: TGTGCCAGCAGTGGGGACAGGGAGGTCAATGAGCAGTTCTTC. Its translation is CASSGDREVNEQFF.

This clonotype showed up many times. The chain couples TRBV20-1 to TRBJ2-3; TRBD2 aligns across 12 bases. The CDR3 is 17 residues long. The V gene end was trimmed by 3 bases and the J gene end by 3 bases; junction bases not matched to a gene: 10. The germline V gene encodes CDR1 DFQATT and CDR2 SNEGSKA (reference sequence). Here the CDR3 DNA reads TGCAGTGCTAGTAGGCTAGCGGGAGGGCCTGGGACAGATACGCAGTATTTT. Encoded protein: CSASRLAGGPGTDTQYF.

This sequence joins TRBV4-1 and TRBJ2-7; tentative D call: TRBD1 (6 bases). V was trimmed by 4 bases and J by 3 bases, leaving 13 bases between them. This CDR3 region has 14 residues. Germline loops: CDR1 MGHRA, CDR2 YSYEKL. The CDR3 here is CASSPISTGYEQYF. CDR3 in DNA: TGCGCCAGCAGCCCCATTTCGACAGGCTACGAGCAGTACTTC.

The rearrangement uses TRBV20-1 and TRBJ1-5; D unclear. Germline V gene data show CDR1 as DFQATT and CDR2 as SNEGSKA (reference sequence). The CDR3 has 13 residues. Deletions cut 0 bases from V and 3 bases from J, with 6 bases between. As DNA, the CDR3 is TGCAGTGCTAGAGATAATAACAATCAGCCCCAGCATTTT. It translates to CSARDNNNQPQHF.

This clonotype was seen a few times. The rearrangement uses TRBV6-6 and TRBJ2-5, with 10 nucleotides matching TRBD1. In germline, CDR1 is MNHNY, CDR2 SVGAGI (reference sequence). CDR3 size: 15 residues. J gave up 1 base and V 7 bases, and 6 bases lay outside the gene matches. The CDR3 is CASILRDRGQETQYF. CDR3 nucleotide sequence: TGTGCCAGCATCCTCCGGGACAGGGGCCAAGAGACCCAGTACTTC.

This clonotype was counted between two and nine times. V gene TRBV20-1 combines with J gene TRBJ2-1; a possible D gene is TRBD2 (5 bases). Germline loops: CDR1 DFQATT, CDR2 SNEGSKA (reference sequence). The CDR3 spans 11 residues. The ends were cut back, 1 base at V and 10 bases at J, with 8 bases in the middle. The CDR3 nucleotides are TGCAGTGCTAGAGGGAGGTGGGAGCAGTTCTTC. Protein: CSARGRWEQFF.

The chain carries TRBV12-3 or TRBV12-4 and TRBJ2-1, with D perhaps matching TRBD2 (6 bases). The CDR3 totals 14 residues. Between the trimmed V and J ends, which lost 6 bases and 6 bases, there was a span of 15 bases. CDR3 bases: TGTGCCAGCAGCCCCGGTAGGGGAGGCAATGAGCAGTTCTTC. Translation: CASSPGRGGNEQFF.

This chain connects TRBV28 to TRBJ1-1; tentatively, D is TRBD1 (5 bases). The germline V gene has CDR1 MDHEN and CDR2 SYDVKM. The V gene lost 6 bases and the J gene lost 7 bases, with 15 bases spanning the gap. CDR3 length: 13 residues. This CDR3 is CASRELGVNEAFF. The DNA of the CDR3 is TGTGCCAGCAGGGAGTTGGGGGTGAATGAAGCTTTCTTT.